This T cell receptor beta chain was captured by sequencing in a study of blood T cells in healthy people across ages. Looked up from germline, CDR1 is LGHNA and CDR2 is YNFKEQ. V lost 0 bases and J lost 6, with 8 bases in between. This CDR3 is 14 amino acids long. Drawn from each donor were approximately 9.2 milliliters of peripheral blood. Alongside a J-beta primer mix, a sample-barcoded 5' primer served in a second PCR lasting roughly 6 to 11 cycles. Via MiXCR, TCRdb re-called the 5' RACE reads, giving one row per CDR3 protein. The sample lists just under 900,000 distinct CDR3 sequences, 29% occurring once.

The sample consisted of blood. The chain has TRBV4-2 and TRBJ2-2; the D gene is possibly TRBD1 (5 bases). The source is a woman over 75 in good health. The CDR3 DNA follows: TGTGCCAGCAGCCAAGAAAGGGGTTCCGGGGAGCTGTTTTTT. Protein product: CASSQERGSGELFF.